The rows below give T cell receptor beta chains drawn from one sample of a study of control samples from healthy donors and cancer patients. The assay was immunoSEQ multiplex PCR, and TCRdb's table has in-frame clones only and misses some. This table holds about 130,000 clones, about 92% found once. The sample consisted of PBMCs. These TCRs come from a man aged 80 or over with head and neck cancer. Each CDR3 is given with its conserved first and last residue.

V,J,CDR3
TRBV12-3/TRBV12-4,TRBJ2-5,CASSSDSGETQYF
TRBV19,TRBJ1-2,CASRSRTGSAGYTF
TRBV5-1,TRBJ2-7,CASSLERAYEQYF
TRBV11-2,TRBJ2-1,CASSSRGFSYNEQFF
TRBV19,TRBJ1-4,CASSTTGARLEKLFF
TRBV6-1,TRBJ1-3,CASSDATTGNTIYF
TRBV6-4,TRBJ1-2,CASSESVANYGYTF
TRBV25-1,TRBJ1-1,CASSEYGLGRNFEAFF
TRBV29-1,TRBJ2-7,CSVEVIGQGYEQYF
TRBV27,TRBJ1-2,CASRHQGPHGYTF
TRBV11-3,TRBJ2-5,CASSLGETQYF
TRBV2,TRBJ2-5,CASSLEGLSETQYF
TRBV10-3,TRBJ2-7,CAISSFGLAGVGLGF
TRBV2,TRBJ2-2,CASSEFGTNALAGELFF
TRBV3-1/TRBV3-2,TRBJ2-2,CASSQGFLGAIGELFF
TRBV6-5,TRBJ1-6,CASSPSRSYNSPLHF
TRBV6-5,TRBJ1-1,CASSYGNRENTEAFF
TRBV4-1,TRBJ2-1,CASSRNAGTKTYNEQFF
TRBV6-5,TRBJ1-4,CAGRAQEEKLFF
TRBV11-2,TRBJ2-2,CASSLGLGTENTGELFF
TRBV5-8,TRBJ1-1,CASSLGRGGTEAFF
TRBV10-3,TRBJ1-1,CATSTGANTEAFF
TRBV30,TRBJ2-1,CAWMLGTGPSSSYNEQFF
TRBV24-1,TRBJ1-2,CATIGPAGFDGYTF
TRBV5-1,TRBJ2-7,CASSQQSGTQVPYEQYF
TRBV6-2/TRBV6-3,TRBJ1-4,CASSYTQGTNEKLFF
TRBV7-2,TRBJ1-2,CASSLAWRIGGTGYGYTF
TRBV18,TRBJ1-3,CASSPARAAGNTIYF
TRBV5-6,TRBJ2-5,CASSSLAGREETQYF
TRBV4-3,TRBJ1-3,CASSRTDTSGNTIYF
TRBV6-6,TRBJ1-1,CASSYVLGMAEAFF
TRBV6-5,TRBJ2-5,CASRKETQYF
TRBV5-4,TRBJ2-3,CASSLAPTDTDTQYF
TRBV5-4,TRBJ2-2,CASSLPTGENGELFF
TRBV19,TRBJ1-6,CASRPLIGGGWSPLHF
TRBV19,TRBJ2-7,CASAPGLVYEQYF
TRBV27,TRBJ1-1,CASSRTGVLNTEAFF
TRBV4-1,TRBJ2-2,CASSQFKGAGTGELFF
TRBV25-1,TRBJ1-5,CASSEPGSNQPQHF
TRBV5-1,TRBJ2-7,CASSIRQGAYEQYF
TRBV7-9,TRBJ2-5,CASSLVTGAVQETQYF
TRBV10-3,TRBJ2-7,CAISDPGTGGREQYF
TRBV5-1,TRBJ2-7,CASSFGDASYEQYF
TRBV6-1,TRBJ1-1,CASSELNSEGTAPLNTEAFF
TRBV5-4,TRBJ1-5,CASSRDRNQPQHF
TRBV19,TRBJ2-1,CASSIDRGRFNEQFF
TRBV29-1,TRBJ2-3,CSVLGTSGGTDTQYF
TRBV4-1,TRBJ2-1,CASSLGGPYNEQFF
TRBV6-2/TRBV6-3,TRBJ2-7,CASSYLRTGGSDDEQYF
TRBV6-5,TRBJ2-3,CASRLSGSSTDTQYF
TRBV6-2/TRBV6-3,TRBJ2-1,CASSYRRGGRGNEQFF